Each of the 2 T cell receptor beta chains below was sequenced from the same sample in a study of cytomegalovirus exposure and HLA in healthy donors. Assay: immunoSEQ multiplex PCR; the TCRdb copy retains only in-frame clones and omits some. The top ten hold 1.2% of the sample, which has about 200,000 clones, 80% to 85% seen once. Sequenced: PBMCs. The receptor source for this set is a woman under 40 in good health and CMV-seronegative.

This chain links TRBV6-1 with TRBJ1-2, with 7 bases matching TRBD1. V shed 2 bases and J 4 bases; nucleotides not matched to a gene: 7. Per germline, CDR1 MNHNS and CDR2 SASEGT. This CDR3 is built from 15 residues. CDR3 residues: CASSEMLGQSYGYTF. The CDR3 coding sequence is TGTGCCAGCAGTGAAATGCTGGGACAGAGCTATGGCTACACCTTC.

This chain joins TRBV5-1 and TRBJ2-1; 10 bases align to TRBD2. Germline values: CDR1 SGHRS, CDR2 YFSETQ. The CDR3 loop spans 14 amino acids. V lost 7 bases and J lost 4; bases outside the gene matches: 5. CDR3 DNA sequence: TGCGCCAGCCGAGGGACTAGCGTATACAATGAGCAGTTCTTC. The encoded protein is CASRGTSVYNEQFF.